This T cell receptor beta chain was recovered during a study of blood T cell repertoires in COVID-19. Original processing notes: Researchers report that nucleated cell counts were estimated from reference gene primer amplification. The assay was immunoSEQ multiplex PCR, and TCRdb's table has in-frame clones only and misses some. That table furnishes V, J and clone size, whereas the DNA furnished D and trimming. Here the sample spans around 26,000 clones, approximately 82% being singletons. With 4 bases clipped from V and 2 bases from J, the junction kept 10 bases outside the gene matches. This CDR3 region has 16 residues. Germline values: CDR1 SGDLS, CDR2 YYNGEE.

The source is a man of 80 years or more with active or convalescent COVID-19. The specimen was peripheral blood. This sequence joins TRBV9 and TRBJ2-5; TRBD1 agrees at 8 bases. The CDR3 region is CASSLSGTGVQETQYF. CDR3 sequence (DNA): TGTGCCAGCAGCCTCTCCGGGACAGGAGTGCAAGAGACCCAGTACTTC.